A single sample gave rise to the 7 T cell receptor beta chains below, sequenced in a study of blood T cell repertoires in COVID-19. Some clones are missing from TCRdb's copy, which holds only in-frame ones; the method was immunoSEQ multiplex PCR. In the table there are over 100,000 clones, 84% of which are singletons. The specimen was peripheral blood. The source of these receptors is a man between 60 and 70 years old with acute or convalescent COVID-19.

This clone was detected a few times. This chain uses TRBV19 with TRBJ2-3; D call uncertain. V was clipped by 1 base and J by 1 base, with 3 bases between them. This CDR3 comprises 13 residues. In germline, CDR1 is LNHDA, CDR2 SQIVND (reference sequence). The CDR3 loop reads CASSIAGTDTQYF. The CDR3 DNA is TGTGCCAGTAGTATAGCCGGCACAGATACGCAGTATTTT.

The rearrangement uses TRBV30 and TRBJ1-5; 8 positions match TRBD1. The V segment lost 5 bases and the J segment 6 bases; nucleotides outside the gene matches: 6. Germline V CDR1 and CDR2: GTSNPN, SVGIG (reference sequence). There are 13 residues in the CDR3. The CDR3 nucleotides are TGTGCCTGGGGAGACAGGGGAGGTCAGCCCCAGCATTTT. Protein product: CAWGDRGGQPQHF.

The CDR3 DNA reads TGTGCCAGCGGCGTACTACAGGACACTGAAGCTTTCTTT. This gives the protein CASGVLQDTEAFF. This chain links TRBV6-5 with TRBJ1-1; D is perhaps TRBD1 (5 bases). CDR1 and CDR2 (germline): MNHEY, SVGAGI. The germline V and J ends were trimmed by 8 bases and 3 bases, with 13 bases remaining between them. The CDR3 covers 13 residues.

This chain links TRBV19 with TRBJ2-3, with D tentatively TRBD2 (5 bases). The CDR3 runs to 14 residues. The V and J ends lost 3 bases and 1 base respectively, with 8 bases between them. Germline CDR1 is LNHDA and CDR2 is SQIVND (reference sequence). This CDR3 is CASSMSAGTDTQYF. Here the CDR3 DNA reads TGTGCCAGTAGTATGTCAGCGGGCACAGATACGCAGTATTTT.

The V gene is TRBV18, the J gene TRBJ1-1; 7 bases map to TRBD1. Germline trimming cut 8 bases from V and 3 bases from J; bases unmatched to any gene: 6. Germline loops: CDR1 KGHSH, CDR2 LQKENI. The CDR3 length is 13 residues. This CDR3 is CASRQGPYTEAFF. For the CDR3, the DNA is TGTGCCAGCCGACAGGGACCATACACTGAAGCTTTCTTT.

The genes are TRBV7-2 and TRBJ1-2, with 8 bases that match TRBD1. Losses at the gene ends were 4 bases for V and 3 bases for J; bases not matched to a gene: 4. The CDR3 length is 14 residues. Germline CDR1 and CDR2: SGHTA and FQGNSA. The CDR3 loop reads CASSSGQEDYGYTF. The CDR3 DNA sequence: TGTGCCAGCAGCTCGGGACAGGAGGACTATGGCTACACCTTC.

The chain recombines TRBV11-3 with TRBJ2-5; 10 nucleotides line up with TRBD2. V shed 8 bases and J 4 bases; nucleotides not matched to a gene: 10. Germline lookup yields CDR1 SGHNT and CDR2 YENEEA. There are 15 residues in the CDR3. The CDR3 bases are TGTGCCAGCCGGAAGCGGGAGGGCGGGGGAGAGACCCAGTACTTC. It codes for CASRKREGGGETQYF.